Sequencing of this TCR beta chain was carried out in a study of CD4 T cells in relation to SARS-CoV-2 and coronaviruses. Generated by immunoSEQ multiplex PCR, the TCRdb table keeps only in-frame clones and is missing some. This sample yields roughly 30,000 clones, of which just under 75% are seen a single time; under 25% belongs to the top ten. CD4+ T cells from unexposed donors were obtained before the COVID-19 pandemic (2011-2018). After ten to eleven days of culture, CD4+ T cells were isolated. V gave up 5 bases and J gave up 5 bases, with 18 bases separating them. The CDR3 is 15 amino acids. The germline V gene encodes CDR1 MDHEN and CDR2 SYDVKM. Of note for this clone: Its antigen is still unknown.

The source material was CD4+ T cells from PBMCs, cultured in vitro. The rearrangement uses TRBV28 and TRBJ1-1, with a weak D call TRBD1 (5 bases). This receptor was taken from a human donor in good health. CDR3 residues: CASSPSTPQGTEAFF. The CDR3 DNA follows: TGTGCCAGCAGTCCGAGCACTCCTCAGGGAACTGAAGCTTTCTTT.